The next 16 T cell receptor beta chains were all read from a single sample in a study of T-cell memory formation after mild COVID-19. TCRdb fed the 5' RACE reads into MiXCR, producing one record per CDR3 protein. The table includes approximately 300,000 distinct CDR3 sequences, around 15% detected once. The sequenced material came from PBMCs or a T cell subset sorted from them (not recorded which). The receptor set was obtained from a man aged 18-30 years who had mild COVID-19 (a few samples of this study predate the infection). Cell type and time point are not known.

This clonotype was counted only a few times. The J gene is TRBJ2-5, the V gene TRBV11-2; D possibly corresponds to TRBD1 (6 bases). There are 13 residues in the CDR3. Germline V gene sequence: CDR1 SGHAT, CDR2 FQNNGV. Trimming took off 5 bases at V and 5 bases at J, with 12 bases between the two ends. The CDR3 nucleotides read TGTGCCAGCAGCCCCCCAGGGGTGGAGACCCAGTACTTC. Translated: CASSPPGVETQYF.

This clonotype was observed a handful of times. The gene calls are TRBV5-1 and TRBJ2-3, with 9 positions matching TRBD2. There are 15 residues in the CDR3. Germline CDR1 is SGHRS and CDR2 is YFSETQ. V shed 1 base and J 4 bases; nucleotides not matched to a gene: 4. CDR3 loop: CASSLPSGEADTQYF. The DNA for the CDR3 is TGCGCCAGCAGCTTGCCTAGCGGGGAGGCAGATACGCAGTATTTT.

The chain combines TRBV25-1 with TRBJ2-5; 9 bases fit TRBD1. The junction had 9 bases not matched to a gene; V was cut back by 5 bases and J by 5 bases. The CDR3 loop spans 15 amino acids. From germline, CDR1 is MGHDK and CDR2 SYGVNS. CDR3: CASSPPRQGGETQYF. For the CDR3, the DNA is TGTGCCAGCAGTCCCCCCCGACAGGGGGGCGAGACCCAGTACTTC. Variable domain in full (rest from reference TRBV25-1 and TRBJ2-5): EADIYQTPRYLVIGTGKKITLECSQTMGHDKMYWYQQDPGMELHLIHYSYGVNSTEKGDLSSESTVSRIRTEHFPLTLESARPSHTSQYLCASSPPRQGGETQYFGPGTRLLVL.

Only a few counts were recorded for this clonotype. The CDR3, as DNA: TGTGCCAGCAGCCATTTACTAGCGGGGGGAACCACAGATACGCAGTATTTT. This gives the protein CASSHLLAGGTTDTQYF. The chain recombines TRBV4-2 with TRBJ2-3; 12 bases are a match to TRBD2. Trimming removed 3 bases from V and 2 bases from J; junction bases left unmatched: 6. This CDR3 is built from 17 residues. In germline, CDR1 is LGHNA, CDR2 YNFKEQ.

This clonotype was seen only a few times. This chain links TRBV7-2 with TRBJ2-1; 7 nucleotides align to TRBD2. This CDR3 has 15 amino acids. Germline values: CDR1 SGHTA, CDR2 FQGNSA. V lost 1 base, J lost 3 bases, and 3 bases stayed unmatched. The CDR3 DNA follows: TGTGCCAGCAGCTTAGTGGCTAGCGGCTACAATGAGCAGTTCTTC. As protein: CASSLVASGYNEQFF.

CDR3 residues: CASSVWGQGIDEQYF. CDR3 bases: TGTGCCAGCAGCGTCTGGGGACAGGGGATCGACGAGCAGTACTTC. This chain joins TRBV9 and TRBJ2-7, with 10 bases that match TRBD1. The CDR3 spans 15 residues. With V trimmed by 2 bases and J by 5 bases, 7 bases remained unmatched. The germline V gene encodes CDR1 SGDLS and CDR2 YYNGEE.

The gene calls are TRBV5-1 and TRBJ2-3, with D unclear. V was pared by 0 bases and J by 0 bases, with 8 bases between. In germline, CDR1 is SGHRS, CDR2 YFSETQ. The CDR3 has 15 residues. CDR3 sequence: CASSLVPDSTDTQYF. The DNA for the CDR3 is TGCGCCAGCAGCTTGGTCCCGGACAGCACAGATACGCAGTATTTT. Variable domain in full (rest from reference TRBV5-1 and TRBJ2-3): KAGVTQTPRYLIKTRGQQVTLSCSPISGHRSVSWYQQTPGQGLQFLFEYFSETQRNKGNFPGRFSGRQFSNSRSEMNVSTLELGDSALYLCASSLVPDSTDTQYFGPGTRLTVL.

This clonotype was detected a few times. The chain couples TRBV5-1 to TRBJ2-7; D may be TRBD1 or TRBD2 (5 bases each). V lost 7 bases and J lost 5, with 19 bases in between. This CDR3 has 14 residues. CDR1 and CDR2 (germline): SGHRS, YFSETQ. The CDR3 nucleotides read TGCGCCAGCCGAGAAATCGCAGGGAGCGACGAGCAGTACGTC. Protein sequence: CASREIAGSDEQYV.

In this sample, this clonotype turned up many times. This sequence joins TRBV12-3 or TRBV12-4 and TRBJ2-5; 9 bases are a match to TRBD2. The CDR3 sequence is 14 residues long. V shed 3 bases and J 5 bases; nucleotides not matched to a gene: 4. The DNA of the CDR3 is TGTGCCAGCAGTTTGCGGGGGGGCCGGGAGACCCAGTACTTC. The encoded protein is CASSLRGGRETQYF.

The chain joins TRBV6-4 to TRBJ2-1, with 10 bases fitting TRBD2. The V gene end was trimmed by 4 bases and the J gene end by 8 bases; junction bases not matched to a gene: 8. This CDR3 is 15 amino acids long. Germline CDR1 MRHNA, CDR2 SNTAGT. DNA of the CDR3: TGTGCCAGCAGTGTCAAAGCGGGGGGGCAGGATGAGCAGTTCTTC. Residues: CASSVKAGGQDEQFF.

In its sample, this clonotype was seen a few times. This chain uses TRBV7-2 with TRBJ2-3; weak D call: TRBD2 (6 bases). Looked up from germline, CDR1 is SGHTA and CDR2 is FQGNSA. The CDR3 runs 15 residues. V was cut by 1 base and J by 8 bases, with 16 bases left in between. This CDR3 is CASSLGAGSLGTQYF. As DNA, the CDR3 is TGTGCCAGCAGCTTAGGGGCGGGGTCCTTAGGTACGCAGTATTTT.

V gene TRBV4-1 combines with J gene TRBJ1-6; D unresolved. V lost 0 bases to trimming and J lost 7 bases, with 7 bases between them. Germline assignment: CDR1 MGHRA and CDR2 YSYEKL. The CDR3 consists of 14 residues. CDR3 sequence reads: CASSQDSANSPLHF. The DNA of the CDR3 is TGCGCCAGCAGCCAAGACTCAGCGAATTCACCCCTCCACTTT.

This clonotype turned up a few times. The rearrangement links TRBV4-1 to TRBJ2-7; tentatively, D is TRBD2 (6 bases). Germline V gene data show CDR1 as MGHRA and CDR2 as YSYEKL. The CDR3 extends over 13 amino acids. Trimming left V 1 base short and J 5 bases short, with 9 bases between. The CDR3 DNA reads as TGCGCCAGCAGCCAAGTTTGGGGGGACGAGCAGTACGTC. Its protein is CASSQVWGDEQYV.

There are many counts of this clonotype. The V gene is TRBV20-1, the J gene TRBJ1-6; 8 nucleotides align to TRBD1. The junction had 4 bases not matched to a gene; V was cut back by 5 bases and J by 10 bases. The CDR3 totals 12 residues. Germline V gene data show CDR1 as DFQATT and CDR2 as SNEGSKA (reference sequence). In DNA form, the CDR3 reads TGCAGTGCTCGACAGGGGATCTCACCCCTCCACTTT. Protein: CSARQGISPLHF.

This clonotype showed up just a few times. The chain combines TRBV7-9 with TRBJ2-1, with D possibly being TRBD1 (5 bases). CDR1 SEHNR and CDR2 FQNEAQ come from the germline V gene (reference sequence). Trimming pared 1 base from V and 6 bases from J, leaving 16 bases between. CDR3 length: 16 amino acids. The CDR3 spells CASSLGGGRVGNEQFF. The CDR3 DNA sequence: TGTGCCAGCAGCTTAGGGGGCGGCAGGGTCGGCAATGAGCAGTTCTTC.

This clonotype was picked up a small number of times. This chain connects TRBV7-3 to TRBJ2-1, with TRBD2 matching over 7 bases. Looked up from germline, CDR1 is SGHTA and CDR2 is FQGTGA. CDR3 size: 16 residues. V shed 3 bases, J shed 4 bases, and the junction held 9 bases outside the gene matches. CDR3 DNA sequence: TGTGCCAGCAGCTTCTCCGCTAGCGGCCCATACAATGAGCAGTTCTTC. Translation gives CASSFSASGPYNEQFF.